This T cell receptor beta chain was found in a study of blood T cell repertoires in COVID-19. This CDR3 comprises 15 residues. V dropped 3 bases and J dropped 0 bases, with 9 bases sitting between them. Germline assignment: CDR1 MNHEY and CDR2 SMNVEV (reference sequence). Enrolled during active infection, Seattle patients were then followed longitudinally. Original methodology: Quantification of nucleated cells was approximated via reference gene primer amplification. The protocol was immunoSEQ multiplex PCR, while the TCRdb copy is restricted to in-frame clones and leaves out a portion. V, J and clone size derive from that table, while D and trimming were established from the DNA sequence. The data hold 150,000 to 250,000 clones, with roughly 77% observed a single time.

The chain has TRBV27 and TRBJ1-3; D uncertain. This clonotype originated in a woman between 40 and 50 years old with COVID-19, enrolled during active disease. The source material was peripheral blood. Written as DNA, the CDR3 is TGTGCCAGCAGTTTGGCTGGCTTCTCTGGAAACACCATATATTTT. It codes for CASSLAGFSGNTIYF.